This TCR beta chain is from a study of T cells and copy number aberrations in small-cell lung cancer. With regard to this clone: Its antigen is not identified.

Sequenced by immunoSEQ multiplex PCR; TCRdb stores in-frame clones only, minus some. The data contain 6,000 to 7,500 clones, 80% to 90% of them singletons. Whole-study findings and limits: A small sample size limited this study; results need validation.

The CDR3 is 14 amino acids. The germline V gene has CDR1 MDHEN and CDR2 SYDVKM. The germline V and J ends were trimmed by 1 base and 0 bases, with 6 bases remaining between them. Patients with resected limited-stage small-cell lung cancer, operated 2008 to 2020. Each donor had smoking or heavy second-hand smoke exposure. This chain connects TRBV28 to TRBJ1-2, with D maybe TRBD1 (5 bases). Sequenced: normal tissue next to the tumor. The clonotype was recovered from a woman aged 50 to 60 with small cell lung cancer. The CDR3 bases are TGTGCCAGCAGTTTATCGACAGCTAACTATGGCTACACCTTC. This encodes CASSLSTANYGYTF.